The clone carrying this T cell receptor (beta chain) has at least ten counts. Germline CDR1 reads SQVTM; CDR2 reads ANQGSEA. V lost 6 bases, J lost 5 bases, and 13 bases stayed unmatched. The CDR3 has 15 residues. This sample is part of a study of quantifying T cell responses using KT2 cells. Study information: cDNA was made from DNase-treated RNA using alpha and beta constant primers.

The cDNA 3' end received a ligated oligonucleotide with a UMI. An equimolar mix of RC1.1 and RC1.2 primed the beta chain across TRBC1 and TRBC2. TCRdb re-called the UMI-ligation and nested PCR reads through MiXCR, storing one row per CDR3 protein. This table holds tens of thousands of distinct CDR3 sequences, about 7.3% found once. This chain connects TRBV29-1 to TRBJ1-2, with 9 nucleotides matching TRBD1. Input material: PBMCs spiked with cells of the T cell clone KT2. The receptor was derived from a human donor. CDR3 in amino acids: CSVKIPGQGIYGYTF. Written as DNA, the CDR3 is TGCAGCGTCAAAATTCCGGGACAGGGTATTTATGGCTACACCTTC.